A selection of T cell receptor beta chains follows, all from one sample in a study of CD8 T cells in Susac syndrome. MiXCR, applied by TCRdb to the immunoSEQ multiplex PCR reads, yields one record per CDR3 protein. The data hold about 180,000 distinct CDR3 sequences, with roughly 94% observed a single time. Sequenced sample: CD4+ T cells from PBMCs. These receptors all come from a human donor with Susac syndrome. CDR3s include the opening cysteine and the closing phenylalanine or tryptophan. The D gene is left open where the match is weak. Expanded clones are given a class, and other clones once, few, many or no size at all.

V gene,J gene,clone size,D gene,CDR3 protein,CDR3 DNA
TRBV30,TRBJ2-5,.,.,CAWSVGSETQYF,TGTGCCTGGAGTGTAGGGTCAGAGACCCAGTACTTC
TRBV7-8,TRBJ1-6,.,.,CASSRTYLYNSPLHF,TGTGCCAGCAGCCGAACGTATCTCTATAATTCACCCCTCCACTTT
TRBV10-3,TRBJ1-6,.,.,CAISQGNSPLHF,TGTGCCATCAGTCAGGGTAATTCACCCCTCCACTTT
TRBV12-3/TRBV12-4,TRBJ2-5,.,.,CASSYSSLAFQETQYF,TGTGCCAGCAGTTATTCCTCCCTGGCCTTCCAAGAGACCCAGTACTTC
TRBV20-1,TRBJ2-7,.,.,CSARTGLSYEQYF,TGCAGTGCTAGAACAGGGCTATCCTACGAGCAGTACTTC
TRBV29-1,TRBJ1-1,.,.,CSVGGALKRTEAFF,TGCAGCGTTGGGGGGGCCTTAAAACGCACTGAAGCTTTCTTT
TRBV6-6,TRBJ2-5,.,.,CASSYGMGETQYF,TGTGCCAGCAGTTACGGGATGGGCGAGACCCAGTACTTC
TRBV6-2/TRBV6-3,TRBJ2-3,.,TRBD2,CASSSGLAGYTDTQYF,TGTGCCAGCAGTTCTGGACTAGCGGGGTACACAGATACGCAGTATTTT
TRBV7-9,TRBJ2-5,.,.,CASSQQETQYF,TGTGCCAGCAGCCAGCAAGAGACCCAGTACTTC
TRBV7-9,TRBJ1-1,.,.,CASSALRGAAFF,TGTGCCAGCAGCGCCCTACGGGGGGCAGCTTTCTTT
TRBV3-1,TRBJ2-7,once,.,CASSQGIGANYEQYF,TGTGCCAGCAGCCAAGGGATAGGGGCAAACTACGAGCAGTACTTC
TRBV7-2,TRBJ2-5,.,.,CASSLAAKETQYF,TGTGCCAGCAGCTTGGCAGCAAAAGAGACCCAGTACTTC
TRBV20-1,TRBJ2-1,.,TRBD2,CSARGRDSYNEQFF,TGCAGTGCTAGGGGGAGGGACTCCTACAATGAGCAGTTCTTC
TRBV28,TRBJ1-2,.,TRBD1,CASTGTGFRGYTF,TGTGCCAGCACCGGGACAGGGTTTCGTGGCTACACCTTC
TRBV18,TRBJ1-5,.,TRBD1,CASSPTGIRNQPQHF,TGTGCCAGCTCACCGACAGGGATACGCAATCAGCCCCAGCATTTT
TRBV5-1,TRBJ1-1,once,.,CASSLRGSTEAFF,TGCGCCAGCAGCTTGCGGGGGAGCACTGAAGCTTTCTTT
TRBV27,TRBJ2-1,once,TRBD2,CASSLRGVEQFF,TGTGCCAGCAGTTTACGGGGGGTAGAGCAGTTCTTC
TRBV20-1,TRBJ2-3,.,.,CSARDSSNTDTQYF,TGCAGTGCTAGAGATTCTTCCAACACAGATACGCAGTATTTT
TRBV20-1,TRBJ1-2,.,.,CSALHGGGYTF,TGCAGTGCTCTACATGGAGGCGGCTACACCTTC
TRBV24-1,TRBJ1-5,.,.,CATSDASGNQPQHF,TGTGCCACCAGTGATGCGTCAGGGAATCAGCCCCAGCATTTT
TRBV12-3/TRBV12-4,TRBJ1-2,.,TRBD1,CASTRRTGNGYTF,TGTGCCAGCACCCGAAGGACAGGGAATGGCTACACCTTC
TRBV6-5,TRBJ1-1,.,.,CASSYSRASVVNTEAFF,TGTGCCAGCAGTTACTCGAGAGCCTCAGTCGTGAACACTGAAGCTTTCTTT
TRBV6-2/TRBV6-3,TRBJ1-2,.,.,CASRRDTGYYGYTF,TGTGCCAGCAGGCGGGACACCGGCTACTATGGCTACACCTTC
TRBV19,TRBJ2-6,.,.,CASSIGPHLSGANVLTF,TGTGCCAGTAGTATTGGACCTCACCTCTCTGGGGCCAACGTCCTGACTTTC
TRBV5-1,TRBJ2-7,.,TRBD2,CASSPAGDSSYEQYF,TGCGCCAGCAGCCCCGCGGGGGATAGCTCCTACGAGCAGTACTTC